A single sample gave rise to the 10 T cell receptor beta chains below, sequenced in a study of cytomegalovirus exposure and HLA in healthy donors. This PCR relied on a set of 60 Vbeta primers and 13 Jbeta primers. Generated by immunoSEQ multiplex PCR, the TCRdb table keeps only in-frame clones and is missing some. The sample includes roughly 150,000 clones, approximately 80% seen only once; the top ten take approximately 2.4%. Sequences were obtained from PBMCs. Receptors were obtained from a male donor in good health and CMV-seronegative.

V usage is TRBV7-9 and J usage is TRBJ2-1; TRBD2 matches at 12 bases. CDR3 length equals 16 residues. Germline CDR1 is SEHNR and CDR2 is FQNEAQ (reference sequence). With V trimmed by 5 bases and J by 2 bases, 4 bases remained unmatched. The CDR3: CASSPRLAGAYNEQFF. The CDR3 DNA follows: TGTGCCAGCAGCCCTCGACTAGCGGGGGCCTACAATGAGCAGTTCTTC.

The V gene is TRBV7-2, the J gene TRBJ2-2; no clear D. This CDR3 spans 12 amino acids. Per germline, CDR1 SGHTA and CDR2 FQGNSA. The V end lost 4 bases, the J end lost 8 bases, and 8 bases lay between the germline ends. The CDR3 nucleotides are TGTGCCAGCAGCTCGATCCGGGGGGAGCTGTTTTTT. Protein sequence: CASSSIRGELFF.

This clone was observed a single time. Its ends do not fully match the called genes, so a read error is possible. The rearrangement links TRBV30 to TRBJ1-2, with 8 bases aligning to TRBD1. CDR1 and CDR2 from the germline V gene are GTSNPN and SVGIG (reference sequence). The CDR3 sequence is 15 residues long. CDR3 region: CAWSLQGQALYGYPF. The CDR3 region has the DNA TGTGCCTGGAGTTTACAGGGACAGGCCCTCTATGGCTACCCCTTC.

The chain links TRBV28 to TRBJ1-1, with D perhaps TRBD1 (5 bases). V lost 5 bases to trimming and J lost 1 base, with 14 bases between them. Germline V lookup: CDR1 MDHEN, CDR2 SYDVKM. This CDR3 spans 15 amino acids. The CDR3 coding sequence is TGTGCCAGCAGTGTCTGGGGGGGATCGAACACTGAAGCTTTCTTT. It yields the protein CASSVWGGSNTEAFF.

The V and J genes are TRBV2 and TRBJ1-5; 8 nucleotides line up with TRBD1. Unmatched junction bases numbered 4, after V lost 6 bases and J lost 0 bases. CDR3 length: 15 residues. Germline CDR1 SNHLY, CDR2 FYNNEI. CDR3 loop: CASRATGASNQPQHF. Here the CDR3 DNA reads TGTGCCAGCAGAGCGACAGGGGCTAGCAATCAGCCCCAGCATTTT. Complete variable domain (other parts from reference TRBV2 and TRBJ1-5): EPEVTQTPSHQVTQMGQEVILRCVPISNHLYFYWYRQILGQKVEFLVSFYNNEISEKSEIFDDQFSVERPDGSNFTLKIRSTKLEDSAMYFCASRATGASNQPQHFGDGTRLSIL.

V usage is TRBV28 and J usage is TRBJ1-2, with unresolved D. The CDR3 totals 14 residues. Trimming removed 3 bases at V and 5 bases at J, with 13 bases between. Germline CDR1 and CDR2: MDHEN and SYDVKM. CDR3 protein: CASSLSGTGYGYTF. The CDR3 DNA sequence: TGTGCCAGCAGTTTGTCAGGCACTGGGTATGGCTACACCTTC.

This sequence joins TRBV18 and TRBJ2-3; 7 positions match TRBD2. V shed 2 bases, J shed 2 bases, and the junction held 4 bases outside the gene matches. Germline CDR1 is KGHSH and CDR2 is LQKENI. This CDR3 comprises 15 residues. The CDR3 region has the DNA TGTGCCAGCTCACCAGGGACTATATACACAGATACGCAGTATTTT. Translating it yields CASSPGTIYTDTQYF.

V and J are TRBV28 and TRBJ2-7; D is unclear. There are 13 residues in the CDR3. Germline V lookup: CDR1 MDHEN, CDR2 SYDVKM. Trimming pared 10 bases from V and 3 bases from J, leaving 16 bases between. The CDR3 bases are TGTGCCACCGCGAACTCGATTCACTACGAGCAGTACTTC. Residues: CATANSIHYEQYF. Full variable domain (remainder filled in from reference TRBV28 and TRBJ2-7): DVKVTQSSRYLVKRTGEKVFLECVQDMDHENMFWYRQDPGLGLRLIYFSYDVKMKEKGDIPEGYSVSREKKERFSLILESASTNQTSMYLCATANSIHYEQYFGPGTRLTVT.

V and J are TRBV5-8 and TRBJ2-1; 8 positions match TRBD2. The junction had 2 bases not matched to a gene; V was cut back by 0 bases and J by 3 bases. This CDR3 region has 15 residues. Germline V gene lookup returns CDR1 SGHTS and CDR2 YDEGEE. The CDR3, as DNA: TGTGCCAGCAGCTTGGTTGCGGGGGGCTACAATGAGCAGTTCTTC. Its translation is CASSLVAGGYNEQFF. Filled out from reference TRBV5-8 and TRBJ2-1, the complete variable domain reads EAGVTQSPTHLIKTRGQQATLRCSPISGHTSVYWYQQALGLGLQFLLWYDEGEERNRGNFPPRFSGRQFPNYSSELNVNALELEDSALYLCASSLVAGGYNEQFFGPGTRLTVL.

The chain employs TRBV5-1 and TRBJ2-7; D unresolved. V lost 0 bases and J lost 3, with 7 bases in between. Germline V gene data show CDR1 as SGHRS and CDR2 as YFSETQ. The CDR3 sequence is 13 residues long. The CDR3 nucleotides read TGCGCCAGCAGCTTGGTCGTAGACTACGAGCAGTACTTC. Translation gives CASSLVVDYEQYF.